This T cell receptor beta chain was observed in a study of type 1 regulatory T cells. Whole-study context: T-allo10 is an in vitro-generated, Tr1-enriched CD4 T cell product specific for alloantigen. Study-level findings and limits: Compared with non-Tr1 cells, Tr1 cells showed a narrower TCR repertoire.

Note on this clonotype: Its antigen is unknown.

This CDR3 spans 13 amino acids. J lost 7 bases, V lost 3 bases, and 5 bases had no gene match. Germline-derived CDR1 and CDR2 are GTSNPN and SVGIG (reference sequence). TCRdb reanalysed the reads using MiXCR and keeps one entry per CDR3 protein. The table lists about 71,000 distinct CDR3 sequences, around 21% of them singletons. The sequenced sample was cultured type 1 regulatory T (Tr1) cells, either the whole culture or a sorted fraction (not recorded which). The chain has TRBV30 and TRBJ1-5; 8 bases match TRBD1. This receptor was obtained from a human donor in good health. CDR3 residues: CAWRADRDQPQHF. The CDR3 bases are TGTGCCTGGAGAGCGGACAGGGACCAGCCCCAGCATTTT.